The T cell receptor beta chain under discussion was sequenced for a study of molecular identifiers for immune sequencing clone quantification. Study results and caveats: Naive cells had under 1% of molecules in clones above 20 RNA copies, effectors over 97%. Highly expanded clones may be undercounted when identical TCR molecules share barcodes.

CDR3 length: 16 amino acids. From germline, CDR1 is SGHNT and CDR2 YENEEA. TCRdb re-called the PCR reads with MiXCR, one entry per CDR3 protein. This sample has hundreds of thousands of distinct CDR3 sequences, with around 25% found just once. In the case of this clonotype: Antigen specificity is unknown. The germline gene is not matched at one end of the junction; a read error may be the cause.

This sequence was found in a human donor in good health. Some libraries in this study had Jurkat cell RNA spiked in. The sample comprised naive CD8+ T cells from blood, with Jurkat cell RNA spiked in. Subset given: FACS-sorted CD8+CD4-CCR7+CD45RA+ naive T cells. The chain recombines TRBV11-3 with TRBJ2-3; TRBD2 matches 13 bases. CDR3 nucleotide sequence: TGTGCCAGCAGCTCCTCCGGGACTAGCGGGGCGGATAAGCAGTATTTT. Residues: CASSSSGTSGADKQYF.